Below are 20 T cell receptor beta chains sequenced from a single sample in a study of neurological immune-mediated disorders. Documented time point: longitudinal time-point 1 (baseline). In TCRdb, the 5' RACE reads were re-called with MiXCR into one record per CDR3 protein. The sample yields roughly 61,000 distinct CDR3 sequences, roughly 10% seen once. The source material was PBMCs. The source of these receptors is a male donor with HTLV-1-associated myelopathy (HAM/TSP).

The table lists this clonotype with many counts. This rearrangement joins TRBV6-5 to TRBJ1-6; the match to TRBD1 covers 10 bases. Losses at the gene ends were 2 bases for V and 7 bases for J; bases not matched to a gene: 5. The CDR3 consists of 16 residues. Per the germline V gene, CDR1 is MNHEY and CDR2 is SVGAGI. Here the CDR3 reads CASSYRGTGVNSPLHF. The CDR3 bases are TGTGCCAGCAGTTACCGCGGGACAGGGGTAAATTCACCCCTCCACTTT.

This clonotype was recorded at least ten times. V and J are TRBV25-1 and TRBJ2-7; no clear D. The CDR3 is 13 residues long. CDR1 is MGHDK and CDR2 is SYGVNS in the germline V gene. The V end was cut by 4 bases, the J end by 9 bases, with 16 bases between. The CDR3, as DNA: TGTGCCAGCAGTGCTATAGGCAACCAGGCGCAGTACTTC. This sequence encodes CASSAIGNQAQYF.

This clonotype was seen repeatedly, ten times or more. This chain links TRBV6-2 or TRBV6-3 with TRBJ1-5; possible D gene TRBD1, 6 bases. This CDR3 has 16 residues. The germline V and J ends were trimmed by 2 bases and 6 bases, with 17 bases remaining between them. The germline V gene has CDR1 MNHEY and CDR2 SVGEGT. The CDR3 spells CASSYVLGQTRQPQHF. The CDR3 nucleotides are TGTGCCAGCAGTTACGTTCTTGGACAGACTCGTCAGCCCCAGCATTTT.

In this sample, this clonotype turned up many times. This chain joins TRBV12-5 and TRBJ2-1; 9 bases map to TRBD1. This CDR3 comprises 15 residues. The ends lost 5 bases at V and 3 bases at J; junction bases unmatched: 5. Germline-derived CDR1 and CDR2 are LGHNT and FRNRAP. The CDR3 region has the DNA TGTGCTAGTGGTCTCGACAGGGGGATCTACAATGAGCAGTTCTTC. Amino acid sequence: CASGLDRGIYNEQFF.

The chain recombines TRBV28 with TRBJ2-7; 7 bases agree with TRBD1. V gave up 9 bases and J gave up 2 bases; unmatched junction bases: 10. Germline V gene sequence: CDR1 MDHEN, CDR2 SYDVKM. The CDR3 runs 14 residues. The CDR3 nucleotides read TGTGCCAGACTTCCAAAGGGGGCCACCTACGAGCAGTACTTC. Its protein is CARLPKGATYEQYF. Drawing the rest from reference TRBV28 and TRBJ2-7, the complete variable domain is DVKVTQSSRYLVKRTGEKVFLECVQDMDHENMFWYRQDPGLGLRLIYFSYDVKMKEKGDIPEGYSVSREKKERFSLILESASTNQTSMYLCARLPKGATYEQYFGPGTRLTVT.

This clonotype was seen repeatedly, ten times or more. The chain has TRBV20-1 and TRBJ2-1, with no clear D. The CDR3 contains 14 residues. Germline V CDR1 and CDR2: DFQATT, SNEGSKA (reference sequence). The V gene lost 5 bases and the J gene lost 9 bases, with 20 bases spanning the gap. The CDR3 DNA is TGCAGTGCTTCCCTAGAGCCCGTGGGGATTGAGCAGTTCTTC. Translation: CSASLEPVGIEQFF.

This clonotype was detected only a few times. This sequence joins TRBV5-1 and TRBJ2-1; 8 bases agree with TRBD2. Germline V gene lookup returns CDR1 SGHRS and CDR2 YFSETQ. The CDR3 spans 14 residues. Losses at the gene ends were 9 bases for V and 1 base for J; bases not matched to a gene: 6. DNA of the CDR3: TGCGCCATTTCGGGGGGGGGATCCTACAATGAGCAGTTCTTC. It translates to CAISGGGSYNEQFF.

The gene calls are TRBV6-5 and TRBJ1-2; a possible D gene is TRBD1 (5 bases). The ends were cut back, 6 bases at V and 1 base at J, with 12 bases in the middle. CDR1 and CDR2 (germline): MNHEY, SVGAGI. The CDR3 spans 14 residues. The CDR3 loop is CASRGGVLNYGYTF. DNA of the CDR3: TGTGCCAGCAGGGGGGGGGTTCTTAACTATGGCTACACCTTC.

This chain connects TRBV18 to TRBJ2-1; D is possibly TRBD1 (5 bases). V lost 0 bases, J lost 0 bases, and 15 bases lay in between. Germline CDR1 reads KGHSH; CDR2 reads LQKENI. The CDR3 sequence is 18 residues long. Here the CDR3 reads CASSPPTSADSSYNEQFF. Here the CDR3 DNA reads TGTGCCAGCTCACCACCGACCAGTGCCGACAGCTCCTACAATGAGCAGTTCTTC.

The sample holds many counts of this clonotype. The chain recombines TRBV7-9 with TRBJ2-4; D perhaps matches TRBD1 (7 bases). Per the germline V gene, CDR1 is SEHNR and CDR2 is FQNEAQ (reference sequence). The CDR3 is 14 residues long. V was trimmed by 4 bases and J by 3 bases, leaving 10 bases between them. CDR3 sequence (DNA): TGTGCCAGCAGCTCCCAGGGGGGCAAAAACATTCAGTACTTC. This gives the protein CASSSQGGKNIQYF.

This clonotype was seen only once. A much larger clonotype is one base distant, so this may be a read error. The gene calls are TRBV2 and TRBJ2-1; 7 nucleotides match TRBD2. The CDR3 is made up of 14 amino acids. Germline values: CDR1 SNHLY, CDR2 FYNNEI. Losses at the gene ends were 3 bases for V and 7 bases for J; bases not matched to a gene: 6. CDR3 in amino acids: CASSEIQGGNEQFF. Here the CDR3 DNA reads TGTGCCAGCAGTGAGATCCAGGGAGGGAATGAGCAGTTCTTC.

In this sample, this clonotype turned up many times. The chain joins TRBV7-9 to TRBJ1-1; D call uncertain. V was trimmed by 2 bases and J by 0 bases, leaving 7 bases between them. The length of the CDR3 is 14 residues. CDR1 and CDR2 from the germline V gene are SEHNR and FQNEAQ (reference sequence). The CDR3 nucleotides read TGTGCCAGCAGCTTACAGTCCATGAACACTGAAGCTTTCTTT. Its translation is CASSLQSMNTEAFF.

This clonotype was recorded many times. The CDR3 DNA sequence: TGTGCCAGCAGCCGCGGGGGTTCTAGCGGGGCGGACACCGGGGAGCTGTTTTTT. This sequence encodes CASSRGGSSGADTGELFF. The chain recombines TRBV3-1 with TRBJ2-2, with TRBD2 identical over 9 bases. V lost 4 bases, J lost 3 bases, and 12 bases stayed unmatched. The germline gives CDR1 LGHDT, CDR2 YNNKEL (reference sequence). The CDR3 covers 18 residues.

This chain connects TRBV2 to TRBJ2-3, with 10 bases matching TRBD2. There are 15 residues in the CDR3. The junction had 2 bases not matched to a gene; V was cut back by 1 base and J by 4 bases. CDR1 is SNHLY, CDR2 FYNNEI, per germline. CDR3 DNA: TGTGCCAGCAGTGAAGAGCGGGGGGGCGCAGATACGCAGTATTTT. Its translation: CASSEERGGADTQYF.

This clonotype was seen many times. The chain employs TRBV3-1 and TRBJ1-1; D might be TRBD1 (6 bases). Per germline, CDR1 LGHDT and CDR2 YNNKEL (reference sequence). This CDR3 region has 13 residues. With 5 bases removed from V and 9 bases from J, the gap between germline ends came to 16 bases. The CDR3 bases are TGTGCCAGCAGCACCCGACAGGCAAGTCAAGCTTTCTTT. Translation gives CASSTRQASQAFF.

The chain joins TRBV3-1 to TRBJ2-7; D gene ambiguous. Trimming removed 4 bases from V and 2 bases from J, with 12 bases in between. This CDR3 comprises 14 residues. The germline V gene encodes CDR1 LGHDT and CDR2 YNNKEL (reference sequence). CDR3 region: CASSPRAWAYEQYF. Written as DNA, the CDR3 is TGTGCCAGCAGCCCCCGGGCCTGGGCCTACGAGCAGTACTTC.

This clonotype has at least ten counts. The rearrangement links TRBV6-5 to TRBJ2-3; 8 nucleotides line up with TRBD1. V lost 6 bases to trimming and J lost 0 bases; unmatched junction nucleotides: 5. CDR1 MNHEY and CDR2 SVGAGI come from the germline V gene. CDR3 size: 15 residues. CDR3 amino acids: CASSWTGTSTDTQYF. CDR3 in DNA: TGTGCCAGCAGCTGGACAGGGACTAGCACAGATACGCAGTATTTT.

This clonotype has just a few counts. The chain employs TRBV6-5 and TRBJ2-7; 8 bases map to TRBD2. This CDR3 contains 15 residues. Trimming cost V 6 bases and J 4 bases; bases outside gene matches: 11. Per germline, CDR1 MNHEY and CDR2 SVGAGI. CDR3 sequence reads: CASRELGSGTYEQYF. As DNA, the CDR3 is TGTGCCAGCAGGGAGCTCGGTAGCGGGACTTACGAGCAGTACTTC.

By share, this clonotype counts as medium-sized. The V and J genes are TRBV10-3 and TRBJ2-5; no firm D call. Germline V CDR1 and CDR2: ENHRY, SYGVKD. V shed 2 bases and J shed 5 bases, with 12 bases lying between them. The CDR3 length is 14 residues. The CDR3 spells CAISEGHPGETQYF. For the CDR3, the DNA is TGTGCCATCAGTGAGGGGCACCCCGGGGAGACCCAGTACTTC.

The table lists this clonotype with many counts. This chain connects TRBV20-1 to TRBJ1-1; 7 bases are a match to TRBD1. The V and J ends lost 6 bases and 3 bases, in that order; junction bases with no gene match: 13. The CDR3 has 15 residues. Germline CDR1 reads DFQATT; CDR2 reads SNEGSKA (reference sequence). The CDR3: CSANPEGGMDTEAFF. CDR3 DNA: TGCAGTGCAAACCCTGAAGGGGGCATGGACACTGAAGCTTTCTTT.